This T cell receptor (beta chain) was profiled in a study of blood T cell repertoires in COVID-19. Looking at the study overall: Some COVID-19 samples were acute and others convalescent; all came from the United States, Italy and Spain. Sources were T cells, B-cell-depleted T cells, or PBMCs; the material itself was cDNA or gDNA.

Germline CDR1 is SGDLS and CDR2 is YYNGEE. V gave up 2 bases and J gave up 4 bases; unmatched junction bases: 14. The CDR3 contains 18 residues. Per the study methods: Using reference gene primer amplification, nucleated cell counts were estimated. Data came from immunoSEQ multiplex PCR; TCRdb stores just in-frame clones and leaves some out. V and J calls and clone size come straight from that table; D and trimming were deduced from the DNA. The data show about 210,000 clones, around 80% seen once. The sequence derives from a woman aged 45-65 years with acute or convalescent COVID-19. This rearrangement joins TRBV9 to TRBJ2-2; 7 positions agree with TRBD2. Material: peripheral blood. The CDR3 region is CASSVSVWRELATGELFF. In nucleotides, the CDR3 is TGTGCCAGCAGCGTTAGTGTTTGGCGGGAGCTTGCCACCGGGGAGCTGTTTTTT.